A single sample is the source of the 17 T cell receptor beta chains below, sequenced in a study of Tregs in tolerant kidney transplant recipients. Assay used: immunoSEQ multiplex PCR; TCRdb lists only in-frame clones, some missing. The profile shows 95,000 to 120,000 clones, roughly 89% of them singletons. This specimen consisted of CD4+ T cells from blood, obtained before the transplant. These receptors originate from a human donor who received a combined kidney and bone marrow transplant.

The rearrangement joins TRBV7-9 to TRBJ1-1, with 7 bases aligning to TRBD1. The CDR3 covers 14 residues. The V gene end was trimmed by 5 bases and the J gene end by 5 bases; junction bases not matched to a gene: 8. Germline assignment: CDR1 SEHNR and CDR2 FQNEAQ (reference sequence). Here the CDR3 DNA reads TGTGCCAGCAGCCCCACCTCAGGGGGGACTGAAGCTTTCTTT. Translating it yields CASSPTSGGTEAFF.

The chain couples TRBV19 to TRBJ1-1; 8 bases map to TRBD1. Germline CDR1 reads LNHDA; CDR2 reads SQIVND (reference sequence). V lost 3 bases to trimming and J lost 5 bases; unmatched junction nucleotides: 5. This CDR3 has 14 residues. CDR3 DNA sequence: TGTGCCAGTAGTATTTCAGGGGGCCGGACTGAAGCTTTCTTT. Translation gives CASSISGGRTEAFF. The whole variable domain, remainder taken from reference TRBV19 and TRBJ1-1, is DGGITQSPKYLFRKEGQNVTLSCEQNLNHDAMYWYRQDPGQGLRLIYYSQIVNDFQKGDIAEGYSVSREKKESFPLTVTSAQKNPTAFYLCASSISGGRTEAFFGQGTRLTVV.

The J gene is TRBJ2-2, the V gene TRBV11-2, with D tentatively TRBD1 (5 bases). The germline V gene has CDR1 SGHAT and CDR2 FQNNGV. V lost 0 bases and J 7 bases, leaving 9 bases between the germline ends. The CDR3 is 14 residues long. The CDR3 region is CASSLDRVGGELFF. CDR3 nucleotides: TGTGCCAGCAGCTTAGACAGGGTTGGCGGGGAGCTGTTTTTT.

The V gene is TRBV11-2, the J gene TRBJ2-5; no clear D gene. Trimming cost V 5 bases and J 2 bases, with 9 bases left between them. This CDR3 region has 13 residues. Germline V gene data show CDR1 as SGHAT and CDR2 as FQNNGV. The CDR3 loop reads CASSRGGQETQYF. The DNA of the CDR3 is TGTGCCAGCAGCCGCGGCGGACAAGAGACCCAGTACTTC.

This rearrangement joins TRBV25-1 to TRBJ2-7; D may be TRBD2 (7 bases). The germline gives CDR1 MGHDK, CDR2 SYGVNS. The length of the CDR3 is 14 residues. V gave up 9 bases and J gave up 2 bases, with 17 bases separating them. The CDR3 DNA is TGTGCCAGTGGGGGGGCAGGGGCGACCTACGAGCAGTACTTC. This gives the protein CASGGAGATYEQYF.

V and J are TRBV21-1 and TRBJ2-2; the tabulated D call, TRBD1, remains unverified against the DNA. TRBV21-1 corresponds to a pseudogene. CDR3 length equals 13 residues. CDR3 nucleotides: TGTGCCAGCATTAAGAGGGGGACCGGGGAGCTGTTTTTT. Translated: CASIKRGTGELFF.

The rearrangement joins TRBV7-9 to TRBJ2-7; 15 nucleotides match TRBD2. The CDR3 is 16 residues long. Looked up from germline, CDR1 is SEHNR and CDR2 is FQNEAQ (reference sequence). Trimming removed 5 bases from V and 1 base from J; junction bases left unmatched: 3. CDR3 in DNA: TGTGCCAGCAGCCCCGGGACTAGCGGGGGGTCCTACGAGCAGTACTTC. Its protein is CASSPGTSGGSYEQYF.

The chain links TRBV19 to TRBJ1-2; D is ambiguous. The V and J ends lost 0 bases and 0 bases respectively, with 8 bases between them. This CDR3 is built from 15 residues. The germline CDR1 and CDR2 sequences are LNHDA and SQIVND (reference sequence). CDR3 nucleotides: TGTGCCAGTAGTATAGACGGGTCGTCTAACTATGGCTACACCTTC. Its protein product is CASSIDGSSNYGYTF.

This sequence joins TRBV15 and TRBJ1-2, with D perhaps TRBD1 (5 bases). Germline assignment: CDR1 LNHNV and CDR2 YYDKDF (reference sequence). The CDR3 runs 16 residues. With 4 bases removed from V and 2 bases from J, the gap between germline ends came to 17 bases. CDR3 coding DNA: TGTGCCACCAGCACGGGAAGGGAACGGGGGAACTATGGCTACACCTTC. As protein: CATSTGRERGNYGYTF.

This clone was observed a few times. This chain connects TRBV7-2 to TRBJ2-7, with TRBD1 matching over 8 bases. The CDR3 sequence is 13 residues long. V gave up 7 bases and J gave up 2 bases; unmatched junction bases: 4. The germline CDR1 and CDR2 sequences are SGHTA and FQGNSA. The CDR3 nucleotides read TGTGCCAGCAACGACAGGGGTGCCTACGAGCAGTACTTC. This gives the protein CASNDRGAYEQYF.

DNA of the CDR3: TGTGCCAGCAGCCTCGGCCCGGGAGTGGCAGATACGCAGTATTTT. Amino acid sequence: CASSLGPGVADTQYF. The chain couples TRBV7-2 to TRBJ2-3; tentative D call: TRBD2 (6 bases). CDR1 is SGHTA and CDR2 is FQGNSA in the germline V gene. Trimming stripped 5 bases from V and 4 bases from J, with 16 bases between. There are 15 residues in the CDR3.

The table lists this clone with a count of one. The rearrangement joins TRBV18 to TRBJ2-7, with 9 bases matching TRBD1. Germline V gene sequence: CDR1 KGHSH, CDR2 LQKENI. The CDR3 sequence is 14 residues long. After removal of 0 bases from V and 5 bases from J, the junction contained 2 bases not matched to a gene. In nucleotides, the CDR3 is TGTGCCAGCTCACCACCGGGACAGGGTAACGAGCAGTACTTC. This encodes CASSPPGQGNEQYF.

The V gene is TRBV7-9, the J gene TRBJ2-5; perhaps TRBD2 as D (7 bases). CDR1 is SEHNR and CDR2 is FQNEAQ in the germline V gene (reference sequence). The CDR3 extends over 15 amino acids. V was trimmed by 1 base and J by 0 bases, leaving 9 bases between them. The CDR3 loop is CASSLEGGYQETQYF. The CDR3, as DNA: TGTGCCAGCAGCTTAGAGGGGGGGTACCAAGAGACCCAGTACTTC.

CDR3 region: CASSWRQGNEKLFF. DNA of the CDR3: TGTGCCAGCAGCTGGCGTCAGGGGAATGAAAAACTGTTTTTT. The chain has TRBV5-6 and TRBJ1-4; possible D gene TRBD1, 6 bases. The CDR3 runs 14 residues. The V gene's germline CDR1 is SGHDT and CDR2 YYEEEE. V was shortened by 3 bases and J by 5 bases, with 11 bases between the two germline ends.

CDR3 bases: TGTGCCTGGAGCGTAAACAGGGTCGGGGATACGCAGTATTTT. This translates into CAWSVNRVGDTQYF. The chain carries TRBV30 and TRBJ2-3; possible D gene TRBD1, 6 bases. The CDR3 has 14 amino acids. The V end lost 3 bases, the J end lost 6 bases, and 16 bases lay between the germline ends. CDR1 and CDR2 (germline): GTSNPN, SVGIG (reference sequence).

The chain joins TRBV5-1 to TRBJ1-1; 8 nucleotides agree with TRBD1. The CDR3 is 15 residues long. With 0 bases clipped from V and 3 bases from J, the junction kept 4 bases outside the gene matches. Germline CDR1 and CDR2: SGHRS and YFSETQ. The CDR3 DNA follows: TGCGCCAGCAGCTTGGAGGGCAGGGGGCACACTGAAGCTTTCTTT. Encoded protein: CASSLEGRGHTEAFF.

The chain links TRBV5-1 to TRBJ1-5, with D maybe TRBD1 (6 bases). The V gene lost 2 bases and the J gene lost 0 bases, with 21 bases spanning the gap. In germline, CDR1 is SGHRS, CDR2 YFSETQ. This CDR3 region has 19 residues. The chain's CDR3 is CASSFDRKSQVGSNQPQHF. In nucleotides, the CDR3 is TGCGCCAGCAGCTTTGACAGGAAATCTCAGGTAGGTAGCAATCAGCCCCAGCATTTT.